The TCR beta chain described here comes from a study (dated by TCRdb to about 2016). Library construction relied on RT-PCR. Reads for this sample came from an Illumina MiSeq. Using fastp trimming at Q25 and MiXCR clonotype assembly, TCRdb reanalyzed the public sequencing data and kept in-frame beta chains. Each entry is one CDR3 protein sequence, shown with its most common DNA and genes. A total of about 700,000 distinct CDR3 sequences appear in this sample, 12% to 15% of them only once. 3.6% of the sample is in the top ten clones. To note about this clonotype: The antigen this receptor binds is unknown. There are no base qualities to consult, and no much larger clone falls within one base.

The germline V end is reduced by 5 bases and the J end by 7 bases; junction bases left unmatched: 16. From the germline V gene (reference sequence), CDR1 is DFQATT and CDR2 is SNEGSKA. The cysteine opens and the phenylalanine closes a CDR3 of 15 amino acids. The retained sequence is limited to the CDR3, 45 bases, with the frame set at the first base. Sequencing was done on a sample of memory CD4+ T cells from blood. This receptor chain uses TRBV20-1 and TRBJ2-5, and TRBD2 aligns with 7 junction nucleotides. The TCR comes from a female donor in good health, serving as a healthy control. This receptor carries the CDR3 CSAPPWAGDLRTQYF. The nucleotide sequence is given as TGCAGTGCTCCTCCCTGGGCGGGGGACCTGCGGACCCAGTACTTC.